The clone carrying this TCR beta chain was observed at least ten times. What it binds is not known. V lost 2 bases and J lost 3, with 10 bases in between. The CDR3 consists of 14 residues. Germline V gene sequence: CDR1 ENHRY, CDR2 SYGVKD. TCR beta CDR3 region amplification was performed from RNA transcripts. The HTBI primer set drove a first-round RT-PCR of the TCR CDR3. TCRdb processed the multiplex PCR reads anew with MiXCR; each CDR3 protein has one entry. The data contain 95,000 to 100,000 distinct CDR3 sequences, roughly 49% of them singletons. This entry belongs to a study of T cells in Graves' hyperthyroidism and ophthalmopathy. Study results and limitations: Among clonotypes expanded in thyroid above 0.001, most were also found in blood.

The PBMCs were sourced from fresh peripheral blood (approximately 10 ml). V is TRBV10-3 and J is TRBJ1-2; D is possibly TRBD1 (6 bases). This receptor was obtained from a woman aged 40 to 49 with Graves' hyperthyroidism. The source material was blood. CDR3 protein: CAISEGGQHYGYTF. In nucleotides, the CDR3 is TGTGCCATCAGTGAGGGGGGGCAGCACTATGGCTACACCTTC.